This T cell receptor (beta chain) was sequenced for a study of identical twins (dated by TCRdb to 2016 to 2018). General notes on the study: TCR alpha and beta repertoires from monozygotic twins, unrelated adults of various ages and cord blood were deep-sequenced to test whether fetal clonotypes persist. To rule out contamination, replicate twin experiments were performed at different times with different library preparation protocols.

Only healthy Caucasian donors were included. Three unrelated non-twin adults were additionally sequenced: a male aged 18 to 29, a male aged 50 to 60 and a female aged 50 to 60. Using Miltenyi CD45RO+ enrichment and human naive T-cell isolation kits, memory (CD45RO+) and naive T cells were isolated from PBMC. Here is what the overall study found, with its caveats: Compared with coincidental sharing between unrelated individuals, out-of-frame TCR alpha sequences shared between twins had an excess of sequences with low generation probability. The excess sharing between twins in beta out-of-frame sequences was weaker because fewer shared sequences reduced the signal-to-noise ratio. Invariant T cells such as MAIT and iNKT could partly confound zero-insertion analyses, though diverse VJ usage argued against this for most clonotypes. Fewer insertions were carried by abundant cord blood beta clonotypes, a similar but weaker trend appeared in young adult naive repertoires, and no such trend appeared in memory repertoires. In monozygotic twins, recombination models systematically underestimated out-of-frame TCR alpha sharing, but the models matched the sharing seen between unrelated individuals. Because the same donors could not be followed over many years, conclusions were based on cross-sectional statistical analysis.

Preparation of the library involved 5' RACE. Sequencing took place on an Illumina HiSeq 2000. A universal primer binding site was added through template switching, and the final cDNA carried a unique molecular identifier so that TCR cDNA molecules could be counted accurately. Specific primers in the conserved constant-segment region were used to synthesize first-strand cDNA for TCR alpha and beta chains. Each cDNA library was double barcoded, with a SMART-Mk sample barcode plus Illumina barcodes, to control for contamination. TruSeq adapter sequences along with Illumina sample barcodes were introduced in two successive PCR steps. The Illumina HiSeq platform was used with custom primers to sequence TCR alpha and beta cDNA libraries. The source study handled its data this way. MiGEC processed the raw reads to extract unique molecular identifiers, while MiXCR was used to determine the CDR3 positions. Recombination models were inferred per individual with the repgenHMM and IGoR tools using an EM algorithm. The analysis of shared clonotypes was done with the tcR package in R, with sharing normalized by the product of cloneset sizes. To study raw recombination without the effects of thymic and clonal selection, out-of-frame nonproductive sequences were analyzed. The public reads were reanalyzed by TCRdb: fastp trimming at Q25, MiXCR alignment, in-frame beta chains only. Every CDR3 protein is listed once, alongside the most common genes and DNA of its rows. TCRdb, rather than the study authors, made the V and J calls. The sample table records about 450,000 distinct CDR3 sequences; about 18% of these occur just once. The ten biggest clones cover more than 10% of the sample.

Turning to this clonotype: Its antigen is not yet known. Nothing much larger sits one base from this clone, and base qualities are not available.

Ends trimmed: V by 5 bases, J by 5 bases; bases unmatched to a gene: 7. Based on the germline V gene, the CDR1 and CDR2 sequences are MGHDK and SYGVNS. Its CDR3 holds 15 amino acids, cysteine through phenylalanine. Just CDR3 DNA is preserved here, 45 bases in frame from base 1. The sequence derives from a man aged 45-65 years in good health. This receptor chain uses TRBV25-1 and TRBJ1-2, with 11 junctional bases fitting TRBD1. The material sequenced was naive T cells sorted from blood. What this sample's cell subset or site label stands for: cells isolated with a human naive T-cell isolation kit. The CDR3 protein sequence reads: CASSPGQGASYGYTF. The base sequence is TGTGCCAGCAGTCCCGGACAGGGGGCAAGTTATGGCTACACCTTC.